This TCR beta chain stems from a study of T cell responses to AZD1222 COVID-19 vaccine. Study observations and caveats: Without day 14 samples, only post-peak T cell repertoires were studied. Unmutated variant regions are reportedly the target of nearly half of TCRs that are spike-specific. With dominance at 160-218 and 743-854, vaccine-associated CD4 TCRs spanned spike.

V lost 3 bases and J 5 bases, leaving 5 bases between the germline ends. The CDR3 spans 12 residues. Some clones are missing from TCRdb's copy, which holds only in-frame ones; the method was immunoSEQ multiplex PCR. The sample has over 95,000 clones; around nine tenths are singletons. As to this clone: What it binds is unknown.

The specimen comprised peripheral blood, sampled on day 0 of AZD1222 vaccination. J is TRBJ1-5 and V is TRBV12-3 or TRBV12-4; D call uncertain. This clonotype was obtained from an adult in good health. This CDR3 reads CASSFGDQPQHF. The CDR3 DNA follows: TGTGCCAGCAGTTTCGGGGATCAGCCCCAGCATTTT.